This is a list of T cell receptor beta chains from one sample in a study of cytomegalovirus exposure and HLA in healthy donors. TCRdb's table, derived via immunoSEQ multiplex PCR, lists solely in-frame clones and lacks some. Its table lists about 130,000 clones. The sequenced material came from PBMCs. Source of these receptors: a woman aged 40 to 50 in good health and CMV-seropositive. The CDR3 runs from the conserved cysteine through the conserved F or W. A D gene is named only where the DNA matches it firmly.

j_call | d_call | v_call | cdr3_nt | cdr3_aa
TRBJ1-1 | TRBD1 | TRBV10-3 | TGTGCCATCAGCCCGGGGCCGACAGGGACAAGTCTGAACACTGAAGCTTTCTTT | CAISPGPTGTSLNTEAFF
TRBJ1-4 | - | TRBV6-5 | TGTGCCAGCAGCTTCGGGGTGTCGGAAAAACTGTTTTTT | CASSFGVSEKLFF
TRBJ1-5 | TRBD1 | TRBV7-2 | TGTGCCAGCAGCTTAGCAGGGGGCGCGGGACAGCCCCAGCATTTT | CASSLAGGAGQPQHF
TRBJ2-1 | - | TRBV7-6 | TGTGCCAGCACCCAAAGGGCAGGGGAAGACAATGAGCAGTTCTTC | CASTQRAGEDNEQFF
TRBJ2-1 | TRBD2 | TRBV28 | TGTGCCAGCAGGGGCGCCTCTAGCGGGAGCAAGGAGTTCTTC | CASRGASSGSKEFF
TRBJ2-7 | TRBD1 | TRBV28 | TGTGCCAGCAGTATTTGGGACAGGGAATTCGACGAGCAGTACTTC | CASSIWDREFDEQYF
TRBJ2-6 | TRBD1 | TRBV5-1 | TGCGCCAGCAGCTTCCTGGCGGACAGGGGTTCTGGGGCCAACGTCCTGACTTTC | CASSFLADRGSGANVLTF
TRBJ2-5 | - | TRBV2 | TGTGCCAGCACCCCCACCGGGACCCAGTACTTC | CASTPTGTQYF
TRBJ1-5 | - | TRBV19 | TGTGCCAGTAGTATAGATGACAAGCCCCAGCATTTT | CASSIDDKPQHF
TRBJ2-1 | - | TRBV11-2 | TGTGCCAGCGGCTTAGAGGTGGGGGCCAATGAGCAGTTCTTC | CASGLEVGANEQFF
TRBJ2-1 | - | TRBV5-6 | TGTGCCAGCAGCTTGCTTCGGGAGCAGTTCTTC | CASSLLREQFF
TRBJ2-1 | - | TRBV25-1 | TGTGCCAGCAGTGAGAATCAGGGGTCGCAGTTCTTC | CASSENQGSQFF
TRBJ2-2 | TRBD2 | TRBV5-1 | TGCGCCAGCGGACTGGGACTAGCGGGAGGTTTTTTCGGGGAGCTGTTTTTT | CASGLGLAGGFFGELFF
TRBJ2-5 | TRBD2 | TRBV19 | TGTGCCAGTAGTATATTAGCGGGAGGAGAGACCCAGTACTTC | CASSILAGGETQYF
TRBJ2-7 | TRBD2 | TRBV18 | TGTGCCAGCTCACCACCGGTGACTAGCGTCCTCGGGGAGCAGTACTTC | CASSPPVTSVLGEQYF
TRBJ2-1 | TRBD2 | TRBV5-1 | TGCGCCAGCAGGGCGGGACTAGCGGGAGGTTACAATGAGCAGTTCTTC | CASRAGLAGGYNEQFF
TRBJ2-3 | TRBD1 | TRBV14 | TGTGCCAGCAGCCCACCGGGACAGGCCACAGATACGCAGTATTTT | CASSPPGQATDTQYF
TRBJ1-6 | - | TRBV30 | TGTGCCTGGAGTGACAGGGAAGCCCTCCACTTT | CAWSDREALHF
TRBJ2-6 | - | TRBV18 | TGTGCCAGCTCACCTTCACGGAGCTCTGGGGCCAACGTCCTGACTTTC | CASSPSRSSGANVLTF
TRBJ1-5 | - | TRBV19 | TGTGCCAGTGGAGGGGGGAGGGGATCCACCAATCAGCCCCAGCATTTT | CASGGGRGSTNQPQHF
TRBJ1-2 | - | TRBV28 | TGTGCCAGCAGGAGCCCGGGACAAAGATATGGCTACACCTTC | CASRSPGQRYGYTF
TRBJ1-2 | - | TRBV28 | TGTGCCGAACAGGGTAACTATGGCTACACCTTC | CAEQGNYGYTF
TRBJ2-7 | TRBD2 | TRBV11-2 | TGTGCCAGCAGCCAATCCGGGACTAGCGCGGACTTC | CASSQSGTSADF
TRBJ2-2 | TRBD1 | TRBV5-6 | TGTGCCAGCAGCCTGGGACAGGGGGCCGGGGAGCTGTTTTTT | CASSLGQGAGELFF
TRBJ2-1 | TRBD2 | TRBV5-1 | TGCGCCAGCAGCTTTACTTCCGGGACTAGCGGGAGGAGCTCCTACAATGAGCAGTTCTTC | CASSFTSGTSGRSSYNEQFF
TRBJ2-1 | TRBD2 | TRBV13 | TGTGCCAGTCAAGCGCCGGGACTAGCCTCCAGTGAGCAGTTCTTC | CASQAPGLASSEQFF
TRBJ2-1 | TRBD2 | TRBV5-1 | TGCGCCAGCAGCTTAGCGGGAGGGCCTAGGGTTGAGCAGTTCTTC | CASSLAGGPRVEQFF
TRBJ1-2 | - | TRBV11-2 | TGTGCCAGCAGCTCGGATGGGCGGGATGGCCTCTATGGCTACACCTTC | CASSSDGRDGLYGYTF
TRBJ2-7 | TRBD2 | TRBV13 | TGTGCCAGCAGCTCAGGGACTAGCGGGAGTGGCTACGAGCAGTACTTC | CASSSGTSGSGYEQYF
TRBJ2-1 | TRBD2 | TRBV7-2 | TGTGCCAGCAACCCACTAGCGTCCTACAATGAGCAGTTCTTC | CASNPLASYNEQFF
TRBJ2-1 | - | TRBV7-7 | TGTGCCAGCAGCTCGGAGGGGGGGAGCTCCTACAATGAGCAGTTCTTC | CASSSEGGSSYNEQFF
TRBJ2-5 | TRBD2 | TRBV19 | TGTGCCAGTAGTAGGACTAGCGGGACAGGAGAGACCCAGTACTTC | CASSRTSGTGETQYF
TRBJ2-7 | - | TRBV6-6 | TGTGCCAGCAGTTACGCGGTCTCCTCAAACGAGCAGTACTTC | CASSYAVSSNEQYF
TRBJ2-3 | - | TRBV19 | TGTGCCAGTAGTATAGATCGAAGGAGGGATACGCAGTATTTT | CASSIDRRRDTQYF
TRBJ2-7 | - | TRBV5-1 | TGCGCCAGCAGCTTGGTAGGGGCGCGATCAAGCGAGCAGTACTTC | CASSLVGARSSEQYF
TRBJ2-1 | TRBD1 | TRBV7-9 | TGTGCCAGCAGATTCACAGGGGAAGGTGAGCAGTTCTTC | CASRFTGEGEQFF
TRBJ1-2 | TRBD1 | TRBV9 | TGTGCCAGCAGCCAGTCCGCCGGGACAGACTATGGCTACACCTTC | CASSQSAGTDYGYTF
TRBJ2-1 | TRBD1 | TRBV5-1 | TGCGCCAGCAGCTGGGACAGCTACAATGAGCAGTTCTTC | CASSWDSYNEQFF
TRBJ2-7 | TRBD1 | TRBV7-2 | TGTGCCAGCAGCTTAGGGGACAGGGGCTACGAGCAGTACTTC | CASSLGDRGYEQYF
TRBJ1-1 | - | TRBV6-5 | TGTGCCAGCAGTTATGGGGGCTTGAACACTGAAGCTTTCTTT | CASSYGGLNTEAFF
TRBJ1-1 | - | TRBV7-2 | TGTGCCAGCAGCTTCTCAGGGAACACTGAAGCTTTCTTT | CASSFSGNTEAFF
TRBJ2-3 | - | TRBV29-1 | TGCAGCGTTGAAGATTCCCCGGACTATACGCAGTATTTT | CSVEDSPDYTQYF
TRBJ2-1 | TRBD2 | TRBV7-3 | TGTGCCAGCAGCTCGGGACTAACCTACAATGAGCAGTTCTTC | CASSSGLTYNEQFF
TRBJ1-2 | TRBD1 | TRBV28 | TGTGCCAGCAGCCAGGGGACAGCCACTAACTATGGCTACACCTTC | CASSQGTATNYGYTF
TRBJ2-3 | TRBD2 | TRBV30 | TGTGCCTGGAGTCGACTAGCGGGAGGGTCAGATACGCAGTATTTT | CAWSRLAGGSDTQYF
TRBJ2-7 | - | TRBV19 | TGTGCCAGTAGTATAGGAGGCAACGAGCAGTACTTC | CASSIGGNEQYF